This T cell receptor beta chain was sequenced in a study of OX40 agonist ivuxolimab in advanced cancers. About the research overall: Those enrolled were approximately 87% male, with a mean age of around 60 years and ages from about 20 to 90.

Sequencing used immunoSEQ multiplex PCR; TCRdb keeps in-frame clones, though not all of them. Of more than 25,000 clones in the sample, less than 85% were seen once. The germline V gene has CDR1 SGHNT and CDR2 YYREEE (reference sequence). Trimming left V 3 bases short and J 5 bases short, with 18 bases between. CDR3 length: 15 amino acids. This material consisted of CD4+ or CD8+ T cells sorted from blood, taken in a trial of the OX40 agonist ivuxolimab. The sequence was collected from an adult with an advanced solid tumor such as melanoma, head and neck, liver or kidney cancer. The chain carries TRBV5-4 and TRBJ2-7; tentative D call: TRBD1 (6 bases). The CDR3 DNA reads TGTGCCAGCAGCTACGGACTGGACAGTGGGGACGAGCAGTACTTC. It is translated as CASSYGLDSGDEQYF.